This T cell receptor beta chain was sequenced in a study of read filtering for tumor transcriptome and immune sequencing. Overall study context: Patients were some 16 male and about 14 female, mean age approximately 70 years, range 47 to 80. Whole-study findings and limits: Roughly four fifths of IR-seq clonotypes had one read, totaling around 4% of reads; RNA-seq: around 70% and 40%.

Of note for this clonotype: Its antigen is unknown. This may be a read error, as it is one base from a much larger clone.

From around 440 ng of RNA, a library with molecular barcoded alpha/delta and beta/gamma adaptors was made. MiXCR, applied by TCRdb to the reads, yields one record per CDR3 protein. The sample lists more than 70,000 distinct CDR3 sequences; about 22% were seen once. The CDR3 consists of 15 residues. The ends lost 2 bases at V and 12 bases at J; junction bases unmatched: 8. CDR1 GTSNPN and CDR2 SVGIG come from the germline V gene (reference sequence). This TCR derives from a donor aged 40 or over with multiple myeloma. The source material was a population of CD138-negative cells sorted from bone marrow. V usage is TRBV30 and J usage is TRBJ2-1; 15 nucleotides match TRBD2. The CDR3, as DNA: TGTGCCTGGAGTCGGGGACTAGCGGGGGGTTATGCGCAGTTCTTC. It codes for CAWSRGLAGGYAQFF.